This T cell receptor beta chain derives from a study of blood T cell repertoires in COVID-19 (TCRdb year 2020). As for the study more broadly: Collaborator samples came from the United States, Italy and Spain and covered acute and convalescent phases of COVID-19. Sample metadata almost always included a de-identified subject ID, COVID-19 status, age in years and sex. HLA class I and class II types, where available, came from metadata supplied by the sample provider rather than from assay-based typing. The repertoires were made available in a free public database intended to serve as a resource for research on the immune response to SARS-CoV-2. The dataset comprised deeply sampled blood TCRbeta repertoires from subjects exposed to, actively infected with, or recovered from COVID-19. The material from the prospective study consisted of cDNA or gDNA derived from T cells, B-cell-depleted T cells, or PBMCs. The samples were drawn from two sources: the first 160 participants of the ongoing ImmuneRACE study, and some 1,300 subjects contributed by 6 global collaborators. The investigation overall reported the following: How much clinical and demographic metadata was included differed by source and by participant, and the metadata was provided uncurated.

Collaborating institutions collected whole blood in K2EDTA tubes following their own protocols. For TCRbeta analysis, collaborators shipped samples as frozen whole blood, isolated PBMCs, or DNA extracted from either of those sample types. About this clone: Its antigen target is currently unknown. No base qualities exist here, and no much larger clone lies one base off it.

The immunoSEQ Assay, a bias-controlled multiplex PCR, was used to amplify TCRbeta CDR3 regions from genomic DNA. The published analysis was carried out like this. Within the assay, amplification of reference gene primers was used to estimate how many nucleated cells each sample contained. To quantify the absolute abundance of each unique TCRbeta CDR3 rearrangement, sequence reads were collapsed and filtered. For each sample, productive Simpson clonality was calculated by taking the square root of Simpson's diversity index across productive rearrangements. TCRdb stores this immuneACCESS table with in-frame sequences only. Part of the clones is absent; in the studies checked, under half of the shortfall reflects unresolved V genes, and no reason is known for the rest. The DNA was the basis for D and trimming; V, J and clone size are from that table. Present in this sample are under 300,000 clones, roughly 80% of which were seen just once. 3.4% of the sample comes from the top ten.

Reading the germline V gene gives CDR1 MNHEY and CDR2 SVGAGI. V loses 0 bases of germline sequence and J loses 5 bases, and the interval between the two ends is 11 bases. The CDR3 covers 14 residues, taking in both the cysteine and the phenylalanine. The kept DNA is CDR3 alone, 42 bases in frame from the first base. Here the chain combines TRBV6-5 and TRBJ2-7, with no confidently assigned D gene. The sample was peripheral blood. This TCR derives from a woman aged 18-35 years with acute or convalescent COVID-19. CDR3 protein: CASSYSSQSHEQYF. The DNA is as follows: TGTGCCAGCAGTTACTCGTCCCAGTCTCACGAGCAGTACTTC.